This record covers a single TCR beta chain. Its antigen is unidentified. This sample is drawn from a study of T cell responses to AZD1222 COVID-19 vaccine. Data came from immunoSEQ multiplex PCR; TCRdb stores just in-frame clones and leaves some out. Among about 140,000 clones listed, over 85% were seen once. Study results and caveats: At 160-218 and 743-854, vaccine-associated CD4 TCRs were dominant, and they spanned spike. A mostly white British donor set with more females was recruited, and clonal diversity was possibly underestimated.

The CDR3 spans 15 residues. Germline V gene data show CDR1 as MNHEY and CDR2 as SVGAGI. V gave up 6 bases and J gave up 7 bases, with 19 bases separating them. The sequencing used peripheral blood, collected on day 0 of AZD1222 vaccination. This receptor was taken from an adult in good health. The chain combines TRBV6-5 with TRBJ1-5; D call uncertain. The CDR3 region has the DNA TGTGCCAGCAGACGAGTCGATGGGCAGAAGCAGCCCCAGCATTTT. This codes for CASRRVDGQKQPQHF.